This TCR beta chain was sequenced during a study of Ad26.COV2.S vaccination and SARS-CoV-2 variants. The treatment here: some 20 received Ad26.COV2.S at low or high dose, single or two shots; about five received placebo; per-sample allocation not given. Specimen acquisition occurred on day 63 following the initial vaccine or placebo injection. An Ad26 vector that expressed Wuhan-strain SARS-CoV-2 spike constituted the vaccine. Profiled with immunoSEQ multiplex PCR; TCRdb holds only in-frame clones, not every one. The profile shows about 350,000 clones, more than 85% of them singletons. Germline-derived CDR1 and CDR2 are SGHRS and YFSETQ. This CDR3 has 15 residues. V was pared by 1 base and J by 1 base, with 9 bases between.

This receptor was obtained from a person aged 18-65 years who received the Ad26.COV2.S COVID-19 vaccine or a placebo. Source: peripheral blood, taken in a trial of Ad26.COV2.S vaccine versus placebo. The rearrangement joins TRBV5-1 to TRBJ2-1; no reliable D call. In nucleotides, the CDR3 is TGCGCCAGCAGCTTGACAGTACCTTCCTACAATGAGCAGTTCTTC. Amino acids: CASSLTVPSYNEQFF.